The sequence of this T cell receptor beta chain was determined in a study of identical twins. Study observations and caveats: There was an excess of low generation probability in the out-of-frame alpha sequences that twins shared. Modelling approaches yielded underestimates of out-of-frame TCR alpha sharing between monozygotic twins. Reduced insertions were recorded for abundant cord blood beta clonotypes, with no such pattern in memory repertoires.

TCRdb re-called the 5' RACE reads with MiXCR, one entry per CDR3 protein. The sample consists of roughly 1.6 million distinct CDR3 sequences, more than 30% of them appearing once. The CDR3 sequence is 17 residues long. Trimming took 6 bases from V and 0 from J, leaving 15 bases between them. On this clonotype: Antigen specificity is unknown.

The chain combines TRBV12-3 or TRBV12-4 with TRBJ1-6; D gene uncertain. The source of this sequence is a newborn girl in good health. The sequenced sample was cord blood. The CDR3 spells CASSPRSRSSYNSPLHF. For the CDR3, the DNA is TGTGCCAGCAGCCCTCGGTCCCGGAGCTCCTATAATTCACCCCTCCACTTT.